These T cell receptor beta chains were read from a single sample in a study of T cells after yellow fever vaccination. A single record per CDR3 protein comes from TCRdb applying MiXCR to the 5' RACE reads. Found here are 250,000 or so distinct CDR3 sequences, roughly 4% of them singletons; the top ten hold about 19%. The sequences come from PBMCs, collected 15 days after the yellow fever booster vaccination. These receptors were collected from a man aged 18 to 30 who received the YFV17D yellow fever vaccine. CDR3s include the opening cysteine and the closing phenylalanine or tryptophan. D genes are given only for firm matches. Not every row has a clone size; where given, it reads once, few, many or a size class.

d_call	j_call	v_call	clone_size	cdr3_nt	cdr3_aa
.	TRBJ2-3	TRBV5-1	.	TGCGCCAGCAGCTGGAGGGGGGAAACTAGCACAGATACGCAGTATTTT	CASSWRGETSTDTQYF
.	TRBJ2-1	TRBV11-2	many	TGTGCCAGCAGCGGAGCCCGGGAGCAGTTCTTC	CASSGAREQFF
.	TRBJ1-5	TRBV20-1	many	TGCAGTGTATCCCCGGGTAGCAATCAGCCCCAGCATTTT	CSVSPGSNQPQHF
.	TRBJ2-7	TRBV5-8	many	TGTGCCAGCAGCTTGGACGTCGGTTCCTACGAGCAGTACTTC	CASSLDVGSYEQYF
.	TRBJ2-5	TRBV12-3/TRBV12-4	many	TGTGCCAGCAGCGCAGGACCTCACCAAGAGACCCAGTACTTC	CASSAGPHQETQYF
.	TRBJ1-6	TRBV19	many	TGTGCCAGTCAGGGGCAGGATTCACCCCTCCACTTT	CASQGQDSPLHF
.	TRBJ1-6	TRBV28	many	TGTGCCAGCATCCTTGGTGGGGGGAGCTCCTATAATTCACCCCTCCACTTT	CASILGGGSSYNSPLHF
.	TRBJ2-3	TRBV7-9	many	TGTGCCAGCAGCTTCTATGGTACCCGGGGCACAGATACGCAGTATTTT	CASSFYGTRGTDTQYF
.	TRBJ2-1	TRBV6-2/TRBV6-3	.	TGTGCCAGCAGTTACCAGAACAATGAGCAGTTCTTC	CASSYQNNEQFF
TRBD1	TRBJ2-1	TRBV6-4	many	TGTGCCAGCAGATCCGGGACAGCCACCGGTCGGCAGTTCTTC	CASRSGTATGRQFF
TRBD2	TRBJ2-5	TRBV6-6	many	TGTGCCACTGGCGGGGGGCCACAAGAGACCCAGTACTTC	CATGGGPQETQYF
.	TRBJ2-1	TRBV4-3	many	TGCGCCAGCAGCCAAGCAAACTTGCGAACCTACAATGAGCAGTTCTTC	CASSQANLRTYNEQFF
TRBD2	TRBJ2-1	TRBV2	many	TGTGCCAGCGGCACTCCCGAACTAGCGGGGGAAGAGAATGAGCAGTTCTTC	CASGTPELAGEENEQFF
.	TRBJ1-2	TRBV14	many	TGTGCCAGCAGCCAAGGAGCCTATGGCTACACCTTC	CASSQGAYGYTF
.	TRBJ1-4	TRBV5-1	many	TGCGCCAGCAGCTTGCAGGGCGTGACTAATGAAAAACTGTTTTTT	CASSLQGVTNEKLFF
.	TRBJ1-4	TRBV4-1	many	TGCGCCAGCAGCCAAGCTGGGGGCGGTGAAAAACTGTTTTTT	CASSQAGGGEKLFF
TRBD1	TRBJ1-4	TRBV3-1	few	TGTGCCAGCAGCCCAGGGGGCGAGGCCTCGTTCTTT	CASSPGGEASFF
.	TRBJ1-6	TRBV18	.	TGTGCCAGCTCACCAAGTAGCGGGGATTGGGGTTCACCCCTCCACTTT	CASSPSSGDWGSPLHF
TRBD1	TRBJ2-2	TRBV24-1	few	TGTGCCATTGCGGACAGGGTGAACACCGGGGAGCTGTTTTTT	CAIADRVNTGELFF
.	TRBJ2-7	TRBV20-1	many	TGCAGTGCAGCGGTGGGGGCCAGCTCCTACGAGCAGTACTTC	CSAAVGASSYEQYF
.	TRBJ2-3	TRBV12-3/TRBV12-4	many	TGTGCCAGCAGTCTCGCCCTCGGTTGGCAGGCGCAGTATTTT	CASSLALGWQAQYF
.	TRBJ2-1	TRBV7-3	many	TGTGCCAGCAGCTTAAACCGGCTTAACAATGAGCAGTTCTTC	CASSLNRLNNEQFF
.	TRBJ2-7	TRBV5-1	many	TGCGCCAGCAGCCCTCCAGAAGGGGCCTACGAGCAGTACTTC	CASSPPEGAYEQYF
.	TRBJ2-1	TRBV4-1	many	TGCGCCAGCAGCCAAGATCATTCGGGGCTCAATGAGCAGTTCTTC	CASSQDHSGLNEQFF
.	TRBJ2-5	TRBV12-3/TRBV12-4	many	TGTGCCAGCAGAAATTCCAGGGGTTGGGAGACCCAGTACTTC	CASRNSRGWETQYF
.	TRBJ2-1	TRBV11-3	.	TGTGCCAGCAGCTCTGACAGCAATGAGCAGTTCTTC	CASSSDSNEQFF
.	TRBJ2-7	TRBV10-3	many	TGTGCCATCAGTGAGTTTGGTTCCTACGAGCAGTACTTC	CAISEFGSYEQYF
TRBD2	TRBJ2-5	TRBV10-3	many	TGTGCCATCAGCAGGGGATGGGGGACTAGAGAGGAGACCCAGTACTTC	CAISRGWGTREETQYF